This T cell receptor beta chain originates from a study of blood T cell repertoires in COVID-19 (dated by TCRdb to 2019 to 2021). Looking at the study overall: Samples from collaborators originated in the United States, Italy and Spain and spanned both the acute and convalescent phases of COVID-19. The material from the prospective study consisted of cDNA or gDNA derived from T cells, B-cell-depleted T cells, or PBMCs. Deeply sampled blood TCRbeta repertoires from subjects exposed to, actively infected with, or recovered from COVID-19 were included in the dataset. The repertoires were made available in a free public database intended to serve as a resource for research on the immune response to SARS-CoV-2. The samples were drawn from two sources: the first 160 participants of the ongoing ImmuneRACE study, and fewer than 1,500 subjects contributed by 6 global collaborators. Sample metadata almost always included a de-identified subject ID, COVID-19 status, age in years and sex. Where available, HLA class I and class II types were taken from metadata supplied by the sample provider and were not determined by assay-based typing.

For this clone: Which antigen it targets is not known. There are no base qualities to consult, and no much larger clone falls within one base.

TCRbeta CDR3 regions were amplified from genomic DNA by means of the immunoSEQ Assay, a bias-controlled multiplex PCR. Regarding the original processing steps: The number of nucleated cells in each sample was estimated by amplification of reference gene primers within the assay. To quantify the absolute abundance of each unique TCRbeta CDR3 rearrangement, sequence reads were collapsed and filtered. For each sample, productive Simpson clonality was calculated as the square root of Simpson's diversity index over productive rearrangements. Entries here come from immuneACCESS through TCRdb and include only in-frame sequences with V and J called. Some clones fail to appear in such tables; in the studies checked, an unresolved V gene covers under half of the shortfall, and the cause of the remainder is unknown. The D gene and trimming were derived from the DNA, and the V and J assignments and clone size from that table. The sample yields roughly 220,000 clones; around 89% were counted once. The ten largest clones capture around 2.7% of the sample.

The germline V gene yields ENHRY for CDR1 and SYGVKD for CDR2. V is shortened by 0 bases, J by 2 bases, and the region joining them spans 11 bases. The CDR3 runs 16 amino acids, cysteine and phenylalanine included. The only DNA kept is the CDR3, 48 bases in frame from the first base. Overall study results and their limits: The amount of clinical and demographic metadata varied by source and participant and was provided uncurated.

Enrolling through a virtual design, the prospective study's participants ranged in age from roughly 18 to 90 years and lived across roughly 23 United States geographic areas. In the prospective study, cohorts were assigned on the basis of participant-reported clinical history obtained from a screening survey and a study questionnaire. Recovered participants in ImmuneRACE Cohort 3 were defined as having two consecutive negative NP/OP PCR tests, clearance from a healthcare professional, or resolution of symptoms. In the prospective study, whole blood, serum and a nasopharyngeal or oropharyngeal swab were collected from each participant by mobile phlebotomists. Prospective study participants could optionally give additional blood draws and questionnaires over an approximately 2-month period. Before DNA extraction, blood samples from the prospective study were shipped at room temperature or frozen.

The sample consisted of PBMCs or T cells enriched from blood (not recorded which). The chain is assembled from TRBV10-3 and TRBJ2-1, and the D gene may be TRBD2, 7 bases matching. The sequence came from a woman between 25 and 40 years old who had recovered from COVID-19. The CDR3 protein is CAISESGGPTYNEQFF. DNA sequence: TGTGCCATCAGTGAGTCGGGGGGGCCTACCTACAATGAGCAGTTCTTC.